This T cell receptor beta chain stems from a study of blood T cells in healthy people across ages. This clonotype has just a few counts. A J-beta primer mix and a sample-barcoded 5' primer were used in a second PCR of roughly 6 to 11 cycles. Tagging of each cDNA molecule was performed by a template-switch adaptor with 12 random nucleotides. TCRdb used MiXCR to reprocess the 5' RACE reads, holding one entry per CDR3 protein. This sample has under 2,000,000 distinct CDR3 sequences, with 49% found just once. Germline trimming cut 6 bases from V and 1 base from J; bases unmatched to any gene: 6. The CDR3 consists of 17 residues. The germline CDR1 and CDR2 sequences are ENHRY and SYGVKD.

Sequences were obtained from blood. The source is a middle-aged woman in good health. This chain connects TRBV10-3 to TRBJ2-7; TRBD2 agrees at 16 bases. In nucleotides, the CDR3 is TGTGCCATCAGCTCCGGGACTAGCGGGGGGGTGTCCTACGAGCAGTACTTC. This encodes CAISSGTSGGVSYEQYF.